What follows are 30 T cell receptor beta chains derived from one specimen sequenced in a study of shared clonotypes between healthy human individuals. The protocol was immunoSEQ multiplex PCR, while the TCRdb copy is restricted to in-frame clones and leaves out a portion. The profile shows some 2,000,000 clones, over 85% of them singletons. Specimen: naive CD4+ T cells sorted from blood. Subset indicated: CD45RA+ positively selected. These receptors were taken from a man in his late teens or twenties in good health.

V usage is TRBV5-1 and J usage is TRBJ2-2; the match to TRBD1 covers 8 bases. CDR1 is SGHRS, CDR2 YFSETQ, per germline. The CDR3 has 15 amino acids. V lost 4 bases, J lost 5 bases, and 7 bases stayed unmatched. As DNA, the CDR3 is TGCGCCAGCAGCCAAGACAGGGGATCAACCGGGGAGCTGTTTTTT. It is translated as CASSQDRGSTGELFF.

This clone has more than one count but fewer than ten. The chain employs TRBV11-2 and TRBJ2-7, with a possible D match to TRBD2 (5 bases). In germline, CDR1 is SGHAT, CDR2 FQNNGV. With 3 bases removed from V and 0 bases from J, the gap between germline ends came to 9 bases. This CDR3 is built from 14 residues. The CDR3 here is CASSFMGSSYEQYF. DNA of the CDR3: TGTGCCAGCAGCTTCATGGGGAGCTCCTACGAGCAGTACTTC.

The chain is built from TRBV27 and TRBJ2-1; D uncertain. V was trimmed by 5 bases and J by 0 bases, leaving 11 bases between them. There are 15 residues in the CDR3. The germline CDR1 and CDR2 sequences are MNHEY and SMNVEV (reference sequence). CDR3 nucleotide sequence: TGTGCCAGCAGTCCCGCCTTGAGCTCCTACAATGAGCAGTTCTTC. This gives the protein CASSPALSSYNEQFF.

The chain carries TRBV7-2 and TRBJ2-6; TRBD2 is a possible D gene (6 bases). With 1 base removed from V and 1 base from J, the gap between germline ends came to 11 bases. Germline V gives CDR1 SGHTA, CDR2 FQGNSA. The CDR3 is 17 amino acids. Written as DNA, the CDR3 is TGTGCCAGCAGCTTAGTTGGAGGAGGGTCTGGGGCCAACGTCCTGACTTTC. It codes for CASSLVGGGSGANVLTF. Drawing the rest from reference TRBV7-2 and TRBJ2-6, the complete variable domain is GAGVSQSPSNKVTEKGKDVELRCDPISGHTALYWYRQSLGQGLEFLIYFQGNSAPDKSGLPSDRFSAERTGGSVSTLTIQRTQQEDSAVYLCASSLVGGGSGANVLTFGAGSRLTVL.

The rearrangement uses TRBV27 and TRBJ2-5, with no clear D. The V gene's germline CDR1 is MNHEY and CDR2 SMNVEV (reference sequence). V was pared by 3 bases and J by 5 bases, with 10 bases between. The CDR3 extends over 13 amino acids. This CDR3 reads CASSFSFWETQYF. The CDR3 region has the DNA TGTGCCAGCAGTTTTTCGTTCTGGGAGACCCAGTACTTC.

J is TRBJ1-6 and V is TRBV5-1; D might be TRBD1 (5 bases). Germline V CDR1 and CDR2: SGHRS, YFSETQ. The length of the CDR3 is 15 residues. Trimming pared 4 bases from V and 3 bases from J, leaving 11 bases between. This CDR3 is CASSVGDLYNSPLHF. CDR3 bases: TGCGCCAGCAGCGTGGGGGATCTCTATAATTCACCCCTCCACTTT.

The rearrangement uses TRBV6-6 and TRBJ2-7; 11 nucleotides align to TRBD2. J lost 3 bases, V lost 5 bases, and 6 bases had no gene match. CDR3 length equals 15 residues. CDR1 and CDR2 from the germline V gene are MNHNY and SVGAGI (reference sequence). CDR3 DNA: TGTGCCAGCAGTCTGACGACTAGCGGGATCTACGAGCAGTACTTC. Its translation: CASSLTTSGIYEQYF.

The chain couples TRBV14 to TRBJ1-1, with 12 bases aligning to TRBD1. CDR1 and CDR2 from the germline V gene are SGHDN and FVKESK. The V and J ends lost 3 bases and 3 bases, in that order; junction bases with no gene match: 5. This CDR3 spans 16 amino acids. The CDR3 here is CASSQPGQGADTEAFF. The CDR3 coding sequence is TGTGCCAGCAGCCAGCCGGGACAGGGGGCGGACACTGAAGCTTTCTTT.

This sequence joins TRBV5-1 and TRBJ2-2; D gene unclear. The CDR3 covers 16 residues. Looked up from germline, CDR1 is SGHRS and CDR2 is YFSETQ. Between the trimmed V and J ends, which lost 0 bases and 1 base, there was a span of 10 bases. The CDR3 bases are TGCGCCAGCAGCTTGGTGCGAGTTAGGAACACCGGGGAGCTGTTTTTT. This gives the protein CASSLVRVRNTGELFF.

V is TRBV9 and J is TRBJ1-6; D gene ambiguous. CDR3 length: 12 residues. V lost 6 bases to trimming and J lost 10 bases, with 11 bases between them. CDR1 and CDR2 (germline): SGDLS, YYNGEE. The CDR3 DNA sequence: TGTGCCAGCATGCTAAGAGACTCACCCCTCCACTTT. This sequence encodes CASMLRDSPLHF.

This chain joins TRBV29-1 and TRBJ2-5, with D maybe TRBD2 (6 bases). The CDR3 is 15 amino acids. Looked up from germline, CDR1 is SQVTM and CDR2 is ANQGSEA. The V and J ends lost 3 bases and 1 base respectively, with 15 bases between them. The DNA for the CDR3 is TGCAGCGTTGAGCTCTGGCAGGGAGGCCAAGAGACCCAGTACTTC. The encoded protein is CSVELWQGGQETQYF. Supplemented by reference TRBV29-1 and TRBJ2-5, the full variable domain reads SAVISQKPSRDICQRGTSLTIQCQVDSQVTMMFWYRQQPGQSLTLIATANQGSEATYESGFVIDKFPISRPNLTFSTLTVSNMSPEDSSIYLCSVELWQGGQETQYFGPGTRLLVL.

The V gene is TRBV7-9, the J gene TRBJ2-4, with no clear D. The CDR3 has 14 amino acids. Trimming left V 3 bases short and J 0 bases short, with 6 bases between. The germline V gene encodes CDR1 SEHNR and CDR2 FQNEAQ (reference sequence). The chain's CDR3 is CASSFAEAKNIQYF. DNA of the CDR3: TGTGCCAGCAGCTTCGCAGAAGCCAAAAACATTCAGTACTTC.

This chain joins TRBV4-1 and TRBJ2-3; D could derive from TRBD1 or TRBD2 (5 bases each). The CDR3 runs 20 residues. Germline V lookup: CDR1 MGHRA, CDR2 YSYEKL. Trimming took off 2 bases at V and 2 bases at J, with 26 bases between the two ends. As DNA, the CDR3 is TGCGCCAGCAGCCAACACCGACTACAAGACAGACACCAAATCACAGATACGCAGTATTTT. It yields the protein CASSQHRLQDRHQITDTQYF.

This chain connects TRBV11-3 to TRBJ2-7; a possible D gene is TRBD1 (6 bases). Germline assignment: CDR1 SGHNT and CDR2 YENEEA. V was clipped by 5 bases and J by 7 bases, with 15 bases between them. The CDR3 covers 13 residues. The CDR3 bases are TGTGCCAGCAGCCCCCGGGTAGGGGGAGAGCAGTACTTC. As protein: CASSPRVGGEQYF. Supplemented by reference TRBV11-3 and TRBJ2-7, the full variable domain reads EAGVVQSPRYKIIEKKQPVAFWCNPISGHNTLYWYLQNLGQGPELLIRYENEEAVDDSQLPKDRFSAERLKGVDSTLKIQPAELGDSAVYLCASSPRVGGEQYFGPGTRLTVT.

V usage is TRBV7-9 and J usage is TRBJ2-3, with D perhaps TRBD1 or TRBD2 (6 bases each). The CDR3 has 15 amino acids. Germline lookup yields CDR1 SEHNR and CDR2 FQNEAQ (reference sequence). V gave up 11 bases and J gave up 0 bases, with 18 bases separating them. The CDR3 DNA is TGTGCCGGGGGGAGAGGACAGTCGAGCACAGATACGCAGTATTTT. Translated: CAGGRGQSSTDTQYF.

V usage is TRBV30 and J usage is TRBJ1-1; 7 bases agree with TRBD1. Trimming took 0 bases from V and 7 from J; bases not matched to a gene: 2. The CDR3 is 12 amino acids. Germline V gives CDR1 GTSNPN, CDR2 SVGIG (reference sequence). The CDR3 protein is CAWSVQGNEAFF. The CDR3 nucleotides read TGTGCCTGGAGTGTACAGGGGAATGAAGCTTTCTTT.

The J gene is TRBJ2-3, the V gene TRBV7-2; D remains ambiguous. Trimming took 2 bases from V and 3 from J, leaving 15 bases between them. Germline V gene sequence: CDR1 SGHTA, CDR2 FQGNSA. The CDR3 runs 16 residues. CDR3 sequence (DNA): TGTGCCAGCAGCTTATCGGGCTTCCCCGGGACAGATACGCAGTATTTT. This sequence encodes CASSLSGFPGTDTQYF.

In nucleotides, the CDR3 is TGTGCCTGGAAAGGCAGCTTTAATGAAAAACTGTTTTTT. It yields the protein CAWKGSFNEKLFF. This chain connects TRBV30 to TRBJ1-4; no definite D call. This CDR3 is 13 amino acids long. Germline values: CDR1 GTSNPN, CDR2 SVGIG (reference sequence). Trimming left V 4 bases short and J 4 bases short, with 10 bases between.

The CDR3 is CASRQGGSGNTIYF. The DNA for the CDR3 is TGTGCCAGCAGACAGGGGGGTTCTGGAAACACCATATATTTT. The genes are TRBV28 and TRBJ1-3; 8 positions agree with TRBD1. CDR3 length: 14 residues. Looked up from germline, CDR1 is MDHEN and CDR2 is SYDVKM. V trimming: 6 bases; J trimming: 1 base; junction bases outside the gene matches: 2.

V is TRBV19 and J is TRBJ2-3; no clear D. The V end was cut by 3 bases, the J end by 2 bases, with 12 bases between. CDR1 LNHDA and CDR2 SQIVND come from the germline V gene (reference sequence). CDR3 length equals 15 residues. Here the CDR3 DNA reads TGTGCCAGTAGTATCGCTGCAGGAAACACAGATACGCAGTATTTT. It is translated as CASSIAAGNTDTQYF.

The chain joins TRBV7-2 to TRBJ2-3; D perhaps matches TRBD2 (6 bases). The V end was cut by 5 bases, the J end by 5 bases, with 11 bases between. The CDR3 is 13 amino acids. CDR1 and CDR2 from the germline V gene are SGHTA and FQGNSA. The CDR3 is CASSPTGRDTQYF. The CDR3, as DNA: TGTGCCAGCAGCCCTACCGGGAGAGATACGCAGTATTTT.

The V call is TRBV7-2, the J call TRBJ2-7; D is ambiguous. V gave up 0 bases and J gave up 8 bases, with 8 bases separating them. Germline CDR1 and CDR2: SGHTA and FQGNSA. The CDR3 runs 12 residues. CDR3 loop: CASSLALSKQYF. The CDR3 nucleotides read TGTGCCAGCAGCTTAGCCCTGAGCAAGCAGTACTTC.

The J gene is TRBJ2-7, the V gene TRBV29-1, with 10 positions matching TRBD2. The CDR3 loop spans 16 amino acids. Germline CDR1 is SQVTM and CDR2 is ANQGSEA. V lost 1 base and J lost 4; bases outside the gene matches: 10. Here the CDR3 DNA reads TGCAGCGTTGAAGTCTTTCACTCTAGCGGGAGTTACGAGCAGTACTTC. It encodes CSVEVFHSSGSYEQYF.

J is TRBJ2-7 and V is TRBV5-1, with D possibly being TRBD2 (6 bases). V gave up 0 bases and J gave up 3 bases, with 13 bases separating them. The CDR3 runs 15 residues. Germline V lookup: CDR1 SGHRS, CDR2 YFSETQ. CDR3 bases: TGCGCCAGCAGCTTGGTGGGGGAGGTTAACTACGAGCAGTACTTC. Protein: CASSLVGEVNYEQYF.

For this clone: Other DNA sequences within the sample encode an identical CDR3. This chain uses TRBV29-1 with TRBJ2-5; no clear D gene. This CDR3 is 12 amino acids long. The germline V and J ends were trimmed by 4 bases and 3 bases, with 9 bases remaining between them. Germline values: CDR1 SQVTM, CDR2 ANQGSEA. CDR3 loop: CSVGSREETQYF. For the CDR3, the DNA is TGCAGCGTTGGATCCCGGGAAGAGACCCAGTACTTC.

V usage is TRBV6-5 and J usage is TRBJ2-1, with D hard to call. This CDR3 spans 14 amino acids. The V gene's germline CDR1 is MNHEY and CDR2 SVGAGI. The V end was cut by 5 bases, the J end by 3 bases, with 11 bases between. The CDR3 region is CASSNGRFYNEQFF. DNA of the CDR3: TGTGCCAGCAGTAACGGCAGGTTCTACAATGAGCAGTTCTTC.

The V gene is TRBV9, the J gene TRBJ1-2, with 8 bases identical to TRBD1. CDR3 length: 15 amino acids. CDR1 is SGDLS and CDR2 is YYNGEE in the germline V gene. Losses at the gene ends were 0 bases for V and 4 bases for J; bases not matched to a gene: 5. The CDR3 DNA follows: TGTGCCAGCAGCGTAGAGGACAGGGATGCCTATGGCTACACCTTC. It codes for CASSVEDRDAYGYTF.

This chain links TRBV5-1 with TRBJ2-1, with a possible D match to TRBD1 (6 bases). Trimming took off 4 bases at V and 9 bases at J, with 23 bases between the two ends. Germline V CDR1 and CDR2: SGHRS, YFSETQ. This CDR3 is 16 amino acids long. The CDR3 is CASSPSGTTSPGEQFF. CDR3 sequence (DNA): TGCGCCAGCAGCCCGTCCGGGACAACCTCCCCCGGTGAGCAGTTCTTC.

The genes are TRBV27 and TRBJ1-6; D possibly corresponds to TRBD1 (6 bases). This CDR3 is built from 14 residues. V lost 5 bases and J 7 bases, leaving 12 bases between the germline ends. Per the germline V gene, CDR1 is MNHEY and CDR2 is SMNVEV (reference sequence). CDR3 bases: TGTGCCAGCAGTAGGGGGGCGTTCAATTCACCCCTCCACTTT. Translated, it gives CASSRGAFNSPLHF.

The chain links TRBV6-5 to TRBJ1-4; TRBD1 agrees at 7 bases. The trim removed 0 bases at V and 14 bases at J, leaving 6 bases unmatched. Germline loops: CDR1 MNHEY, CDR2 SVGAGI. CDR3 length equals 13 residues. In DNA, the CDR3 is TGTGCCAGCAGTTACTCTTCCACAGGGGATCTGTTTTTT. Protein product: CASSYSSTGDLFF.